This section outlines one T cell receptor beta chain sequence together with its context. What this receptor recognizes is not known. Base qualities are not recorded, but no much larger clone differs from it by a single base. TCRbeta CDR3 regions were amplified from genomic DNA by means of the immunoSEQ Assay, a bias-controlled multiplex PCR. From the authors' description of their analysis: Within the assay, amplification of reference gene primers was used to estimate how many nucleated cells each sample contained. To quantify the absolute abundance of each unique TCRbeta CDR3 rearrangement, sequence reads were collapsed and filtered. For each sample, productive Simpson clonality was calculated as the square root of Simpson's diversity index over productive rearrangements. TCRdb stores this immuneACCESS table with in-frame sequences only. Part of the clones is absent; in the studies checked, under half of the shortfall reflects unresolved V genes, and no reason is known for the rest. V, J and clone size derive from that table, while D and trimming were established from the DNA sequence. Across this sample there are hundreds of thousands of clones, with 85% seen only once. The ten largest clones capture 2.5% of the sample.

Trimming accounts for 1 base at V and 3 bases at J, while the number of junction bases matched to no gene is 2. There are 15 amino acids in the CDR3, from cysteine to phenylalanine inclusive. The DNA shown is the 45-base CDR3, in frame from base 1. The germline V gene gives CDR1 as SGHAT and CDR2 as FQNNGV. Enrolling through a virtual design, the prospective study's participants ranged in age from roughly 18 to 90 years and lived across roughly 23 United States geographic areas. In the prospective study, cohorts were assigned on the basis of participant-reported clinical history obtained from a screening survey and a study questionnaire. Recovered participants in ImmuneRACE Cohort 3 were defined by two consecutive negative NP/OP PCR tests, clearance by a healthcare professional, or resolution of symptoms. In the prospective study, whole blood, serum and a nasopharyngeal or oropharyngeal swab were collected from each participant by mobile phlebotomists. Prospective study participants could optionally give additional blood draws and questionnaires over an approximately 2-month period. Prospective study blood samples were shipped either frozen or at room temperature before DNA extraction.

This sample is drawn from a study of blood T cell repertoires in COVID-19 (dated by TCRdb to 2018 to 2020). Describing the broader study: The collaborator samples originated in the United States, Italy and Spain and spanned the acute and convalescent phases of COVID-19. The repertoires were made available in a free public database intended to serve as a resource for research on the immune response to SARS-CoV-2. Deeply sampled blood TCRbeta repertoires from subjects exposed to, actively infected with, or recovered from COVID-19 were included in the dataset. Where available, HLA class I and class II types were obtained from metadata supplied by the sample provider rather than from assay-based typing. Nearly every sample came with metadata listing a de-identified subject ID, COVID-19 status, age in years and sex. The prospective study material was composed of cDNA or gDNA derived from T cells, B-cell-depleted T cells, or PBMCs. The samples were drawn from the first 160 participants of the ongoing ImmuneRACE study and from 950 to 1,500 subjects provided by 6 global collaborators. The paper as a whole reports these results and caveats: Clinical and demographic metadata were provided uncurated, with the amount varying by source and participant.

Sequenced material: PBMCs or T cells enriched from blood (not recorded which). This sequence uses TRBV11-2 and TRBJ2-1, with 8 middle bases fitting TRBD1. The receptor was isolated from a woman in her forties or fifties who had recovered from COVID-19. The nucleotides are TGTGCCAGCAGCTTAGGGACAGGGAGCTACAATGAGCAGTTCTTC. This yields the protein CASSLGTGSYNEQFF.